This TCR beta chain stems from a study of T cell repertoires in aging, cancer and after chemotherapy. Background on the study: Clear clonal overlap appeared across healthy donor samples taken over several months to years. Study-level results: Median generation probability rose over the chemotherapy interval in each cancer cohort, suggesting rebound thymic output. In healthy donors, age-related TCR diversity loss mainly reflected lost richness.

Peripheral blood genomic DNA, not sorted cells or RNA, was the template. Rearranged V-D-J TRB sequences were amplified with a mixed TRB-A/B primer pool. MiXCR, run by TCRdb on the multiplex PCR reads, gives a single entry per CDR3 protein. The sample records about 10,000 distinct CDR3 sequences, around 44% being singletons. There are 12 residues in the CDR3. Germline lookup yields CDR1 SGHTA and CDR2 FQGNSA. With 6 bases removed from V and 5 bases from J, the gap between germline ends came to 10 bases. The sample holds a few counts of this clonotype. Antigen specificity is unknown. The sequencing input was blood. This chain connects TRBV7-2 to TRBJ1-1; no clear D. The sequence was collected from a human donor in good health. The CDR3 DNA reads as TGTGCCAGCAGACCTGTGCGAACTGAAGCTTTCTTT. Translating it yields CASRPVRTEAFF.